This T cell receptor beta chain was found in a study of T cells after yellow fever vaccination. Overall study: For low cell numbers, libraries were made with SMART-Seq v4 Ultra Low Input. General study points: High-abundance clonotypes from the bulk population could contaminate FACS-sorted repertoires.

Details on this clonotype: No antigen is known for it.

The CDR3 is 14 amino acids. V lost 1 base and J 1 base, leaving 8 bases between the germline ends. CDR1 is SGHRS and CDR2 is YFSETQ in the germline V gene. Making TCR cDNA involved 5'RACE template switching, which added UMIs and a universal primer site. TCRdb ran MiXCR on the 5' RACE reads and lists one entry per CDR3 protein. The sample contains approximately 300,000 distinct CDR3 sequences, approximately 7% of which appear only once. V gene TRBV5-1 combines with J gene TRBJ1-1; D is undetermined. The clonotype comes from a man younger than 30 who received the YFV17D yellow fever vaccine. The sample consisted of PBMCs, taken more than 35 days after the first yellow fever vaccination. The DNA of the CDR3 is TGCGCCAGCAGCTTGCGGCCGGAGAACACTGAAGCTTTCTTT. Encoded protein: CASSLRPENTEAFF.